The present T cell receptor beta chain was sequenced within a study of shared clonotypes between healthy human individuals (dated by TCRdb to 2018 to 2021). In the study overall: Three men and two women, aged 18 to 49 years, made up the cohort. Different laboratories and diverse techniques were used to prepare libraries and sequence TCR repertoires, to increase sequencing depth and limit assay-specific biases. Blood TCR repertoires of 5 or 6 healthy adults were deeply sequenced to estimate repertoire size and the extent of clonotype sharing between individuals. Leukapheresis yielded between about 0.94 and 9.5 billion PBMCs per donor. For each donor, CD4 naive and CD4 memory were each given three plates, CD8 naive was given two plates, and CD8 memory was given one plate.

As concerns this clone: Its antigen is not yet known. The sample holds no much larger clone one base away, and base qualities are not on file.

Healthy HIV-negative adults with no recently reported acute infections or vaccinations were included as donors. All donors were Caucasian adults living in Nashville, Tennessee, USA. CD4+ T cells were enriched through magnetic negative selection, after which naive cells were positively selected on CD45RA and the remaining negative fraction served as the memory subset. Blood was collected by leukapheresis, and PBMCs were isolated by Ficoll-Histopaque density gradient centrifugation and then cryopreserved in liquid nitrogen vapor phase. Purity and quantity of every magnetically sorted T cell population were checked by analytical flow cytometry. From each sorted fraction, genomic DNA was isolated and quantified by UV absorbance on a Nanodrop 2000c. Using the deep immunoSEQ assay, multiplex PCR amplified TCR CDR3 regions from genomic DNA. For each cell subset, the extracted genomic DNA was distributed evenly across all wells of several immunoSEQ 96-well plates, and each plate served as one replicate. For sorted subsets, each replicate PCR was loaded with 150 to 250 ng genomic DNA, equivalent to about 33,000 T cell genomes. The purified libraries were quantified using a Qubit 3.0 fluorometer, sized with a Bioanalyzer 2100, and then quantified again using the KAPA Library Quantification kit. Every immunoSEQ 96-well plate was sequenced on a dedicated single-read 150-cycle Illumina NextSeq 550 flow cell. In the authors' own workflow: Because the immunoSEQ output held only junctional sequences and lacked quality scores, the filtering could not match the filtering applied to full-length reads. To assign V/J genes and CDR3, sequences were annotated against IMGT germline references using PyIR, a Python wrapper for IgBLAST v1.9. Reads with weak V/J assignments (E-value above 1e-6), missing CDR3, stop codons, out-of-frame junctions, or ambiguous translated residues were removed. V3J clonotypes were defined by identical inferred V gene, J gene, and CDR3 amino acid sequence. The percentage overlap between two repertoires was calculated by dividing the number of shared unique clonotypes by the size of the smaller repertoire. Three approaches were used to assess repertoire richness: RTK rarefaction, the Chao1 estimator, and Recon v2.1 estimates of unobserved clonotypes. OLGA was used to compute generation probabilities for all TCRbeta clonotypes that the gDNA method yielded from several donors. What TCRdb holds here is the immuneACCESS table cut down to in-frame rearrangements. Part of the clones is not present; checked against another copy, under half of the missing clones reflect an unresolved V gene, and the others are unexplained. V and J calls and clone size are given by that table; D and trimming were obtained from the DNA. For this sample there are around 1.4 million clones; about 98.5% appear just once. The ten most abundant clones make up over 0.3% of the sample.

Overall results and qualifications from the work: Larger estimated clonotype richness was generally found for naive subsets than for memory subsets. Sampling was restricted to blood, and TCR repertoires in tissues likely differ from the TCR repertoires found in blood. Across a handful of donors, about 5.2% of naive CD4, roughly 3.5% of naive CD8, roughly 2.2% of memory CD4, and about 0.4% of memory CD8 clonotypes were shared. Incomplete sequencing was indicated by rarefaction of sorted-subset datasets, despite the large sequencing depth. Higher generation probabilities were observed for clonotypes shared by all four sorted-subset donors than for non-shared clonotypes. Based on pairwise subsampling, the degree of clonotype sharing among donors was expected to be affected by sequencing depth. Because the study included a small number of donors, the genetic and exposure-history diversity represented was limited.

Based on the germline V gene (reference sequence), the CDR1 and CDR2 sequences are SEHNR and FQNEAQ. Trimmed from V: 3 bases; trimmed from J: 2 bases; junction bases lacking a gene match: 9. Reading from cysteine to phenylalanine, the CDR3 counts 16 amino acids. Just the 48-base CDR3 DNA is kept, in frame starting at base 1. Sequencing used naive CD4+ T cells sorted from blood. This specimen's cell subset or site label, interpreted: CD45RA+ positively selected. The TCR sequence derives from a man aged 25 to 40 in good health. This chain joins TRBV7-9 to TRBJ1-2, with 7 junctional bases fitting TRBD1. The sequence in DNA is TGTGCCAGCAGCTTCCAAGTCGACAGGGCCAACTATGGCTACACCTTC. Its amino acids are CASSFQVDRANYGYTF.